The 24 T cell receptor beta chains given below trace back to one sample, sequenced in a study of tissue T cells after allogeneic stem cell transplantation. Clones were read by immunoSEQ multiplex PCR, and TCRdb kept only the in-frame ones, dropping some. The sample yields some 1,500 clones, 85% seen once. The sequencing here drew on liver tissue, taken at autopsy. Every receptor here comes from a male patient at least 60 years old with steroid-refractory graft-versus-host disease after an allogeneic stem cell transplant. Part of the T cell pool may stem from the graft donor.

The chain combines TRBV5-1 with TRBJ1-3; 7 bases are a match to TRBD1. With 7 bases clipped from V and 3 bases from J, the junction kept 1 base outside the gene matches. Germline CDR1 SGHRS, CDR2 YFSETQ. The CDR3 extends over 12 amino acids. CDR3 sequence reads: CASRDSGNTIYF. The CDR3, as DNA: TGCGCCAGCCGGGACAGTGGAAACACCATATATTTT.

The chain joins TRBV20-1 to TRBJ1-1; D is undetermined. The CDR3 length is 11 residues. The ends were cut back, 1 base at V and 2 bases at J, with 2 bases in the middle. The germline gives CDR1 DFQATT, CDR2 SNEGSKA (reference sequence). The chain's CDR3 is CSARGNTEAFF. As DNA, the CDR3 is TGCAGTGCTAGAGGTAACACTGAAGCTTTCTTT.

Worth noting for this clone: Sequence at one end of the junction differs from germline and may be a read error. The rearrangement uses TRBV19 and TRBJ1-1; D gene uncertain. This CDR3 is built from 13 residues. Germline-derived CDR1 and CDR2 are LNHDA and SQIVND (reference sequence). CDR3 in DNA: TGTGCCAGTAGGAGGGAGTTGAATACTGAAGCTTTCTTT. This encodes CASRRELNTEAFF.

The V call is TRBV5-1, the J call TRBJ1-1, with TRBD1 matching 9 bases. The ends lost 3 bases at V and 5 bases at J; junction bases unmatched: 8. Per the germline V gene, CDR1 is SGHRS and CDR2 is YFSETQ. CDR3 length: 15 amino acids. The CDR3 nucleotides are TGCGCCAGCAGCTCGGGACAGGGAGGGTGGACTGAAGCTTTCTTT. It encodes CASSSGQGGWTEAFF.

CDR3 nucleotide sequence: TGTGCCAGCAGTCTTTACAGAGGAGCTTTCTTT. Encoded protein: CASSLYRGAFF. The rearrangement links TRBV2 to TRBJ1-1, with D uncertain. CDR1 and CDR2 (germline): SNHLY, FYNNEI. The CDR3 consists of 11 residues. The V and J ends lost 5 bases and 10 bases respectively, with 11 bases between them.

J is TRBJ2-7 and V is TRBV5-1; TRBD1 matches 7 bases. Germline CDR1 and CDR2: SGHRS and YFSETQ. The CDR3 is 16 residues long. J lost 4 bases, V lost 0 bases, and 10 bases had no gene match. DNA of the CDR3: TGCGCCAGCAGCTTGGTTGTAGGGACAGAGAGTTACGAGCAGTACTTC. It translates to CASSLVVGTESYEQYF.

This chain connects TRBV6-6 to TRBJ2-3, with D unresolved. Trimming took 7 bases from V and 4 from J, leaving 15 bases between them. This CDR3 spans 14 amino acids. The germline CDR1 and CDR2 sequences are MNHNY and SVGAGI (reference sequence). DNA of the CDR3: TGTGCCAGCAAATCTAGTGCAAACCCAGATACGCAGTATTTT. Its protein product is CASKSSANPDTQYF.

The chain is built from TRBV5-6 and TRBJ1-1, with 8 bases identical to TRBD1. CDR1 and CDR2 (germline): SGHDT, YYEEEE. The CDR3 is made up of 15 amino acids. V was clipped by 3 bases and J by 1 base; unmatched bases: 5. CDR3 sequence (DNA): TGTGCCAGCAGCTCTACGACAGGGGCGAACACTGAAGCTTTCTTT. The encoded protein is CASSSTTGANTEAFF.

The chain links TRBV5-1 to TRBJ2-5; 12 nucleotides agree with TRBD2. The length of the CDR3 is 15 residues. Losses at the gene ends were 7 bases for V and 2 bases for J; bases not matched to a gene: 6. Germline V CDR1 and CDR2: SGHRS, YFSETQ. CDR3 region: CASSRLAGEQETQYF. CDR3 in DNA: TGCGCCAGCTCGAGACTAGCGGGGGAACAAGAGACCCAGTACTTC. The variable domain in full, with the rest retrieved from reference TRBV5-1 and TRBJ2-5, is KAGVTQTPRYLIKTRGQQVTLSCSPISGHRSVSWYQQTPGQGLQFLFEYFSETQRNKGNFPGRFSGRQFSNSRSEMNVSTLELGDSALYLCASSRLAGEQETQYFGPGTRLLVL.

This clone appeared a few times. The chain couples TRBV6-6 to TRBJ1-1; maybe TRBD1 (6 bases). This CDR3 has 12 residues. The germline gives CDR1 MNHNY, CDR2 SVGAGI (reference sequence). Between the trimmed V and J ends, which lost 2 bases and 8 bases, there was a span of 9 bases. The CDR3: CASSYRQGEAFF. Written as DNA, the CDR3 is TGTGCCAGCAGTTACCGCCAGGGGGAAGCTTTCTTT.

The sample holds a few counts of this clone. The rearrangement uses TRBV25-1 and TRBJ1-4; TRBD1 matches at 8 bases. V was clipped by 3 bases and J by 6 bases; unmatched bases: 15. CDR3 length equals 18 residues. Germline V lookup: CDR1 MGHDK, CDR2 SYGVNS. CDR3 sequence reads: CASSEPPWTGRGDEKLFF. The CDR3 DNA sequence: TGTGCCAGCAGTGAGCCCCCGTGGACAGGGAGAGGGGATGAAAAACTGTTTTTT.

Concerning this clone: This specimen includes other DNA sequences encoding the same CDR3. The V and J genes are TRBV5-6 and TRBJ2-7; TRBD1 or TRBD2 may be the D gene (6 bases each). Trimming cost V 0 bases and J 2 bases, with 9 bases left between them. Germline CDR1 and CDR2: SGHDT and YYEEEE. CDR3 length: 14 residues. In nucleotides, the CDR3 is TGTGCCAGCAGCTTGGGCGGGGACACCTACGAGCAGTACTTC. It translates to CASSLGGDTYEQYF.

The chain links TRBV6-1 to TRBJ2-3; 8 nucleotides match TRBD1. The CDR3 consists of 14 residues. The V segment lost 1 base and the J segment 4 bases; nucleotides outside the gene matches: 1. Germline V gene data show CDR1 as MNHNS and CDR2 as SASEGT. In DNA form, the CDR3 reads TGTGCCAGCAGTGAAGGACAGGGGCCAGATACGCAGTATTTT. It yields the protein CASSEGQGPDTQYF.

V usage is TRBV9 and J usage is TRBJ1-1, with TRBD1 identical over 8 bases. CDR1 is SGDLS and CDR2 is YYNGEE in the germline V gene. Trimming at V came to 0 bases and at J to 4 bases, leaving 5 bases not matched to a gene. This CDR3 spans 15 amino acids. CDR3 protein: CASSVGAGGGTEAFF. As DNA, the CDR3 is TGTGCCAGCAGCGTAGGGGCAGGGGGCGGCACTGAAGCTTTCTTT.

The rearrangement links TRBV5-4 to TRBJ2-3, with TRBD2 as a possible D gene (5 bases). CDR1 is SGHNT and CDR2 is YYREEE in the germline V gene (reference sequence). The CDR3 totals 15 residues. V lost 1 base to trimming and J lost 1 base, with 10 bases between them. The CDR3 bases are TGTGCCAGCAGCTTGCTTCGGGAAGGCACAGATACGCAGTATTTT. Translated, it gives CASSLLREGTDTQYF.

The chain carries TRBV6-2 or TRBV6-3 and TRBJ2-3, with TRBD1 matching over 7 bases. This CDR3 comprises 14 residues. CDR1 and CDR2 from the germline V gene are MNHEY and SVGEGT. The J segment lost 5 bases and the V segment lost 2 bases, leaving 4 bases of the junction unmatched. This CDR3 is CASSYRTGGDTQYF. DNA of the CDR3: TGTGCCAGCAGTTACCGGACAGGAGGAGATACGCAGTATTTT.

The chain has TRBV6-4 and TRBJ2-6; D is undetermined. Between the trimmed V and J ends, which lost 0 bases and 0 bases, there was a span of 3 bases. This CDR3 is 15 amino acids long. Per germline, CDR1 MRHNA and CDR2 SNTAGT. CDR3 sequence reads: CASSDSVSGANVLTF. The CDR3 bases are TGTGCCAGCAGTGACTCGGTCTCTGGGGCCAACGTCCTGACTTTC.

DNA for the CDR3: TGTGCCAGCAGCCTGGAAGGACAGGGGAGCTCTGAAGCTTTCTTT. This translates into CASSLEGQGSSEAFF. This rearrangement joins TRBV13 to TRBJ1-1, with 9 bases identical to TRBD1. Per germline, CDR1 PRHDT and CDR2 FYEKMQ (reference sequence). The CDR3 loop spans 15 amino acids. The V segment lost 5 bases and the J segment 6 bases; nucleotides outside the gene matches: 10. Based on the CDR3 plus reference TRBV13 and TRBJ1-1, the full variable domain is AAGVIQSPRHLIKEKRETATLKCYPIPRHDTVYWYQQGPGQDPQFLISFYEKMQSDKGSIPDRFSAQQFSDYHSELNMSSLELGDSALYFCASSLEGQGSSEAFFGQGTRLTVV.

The chain combines TRBV7-9 with TRBJ2-3; D unresolved. Germline V CDR1 and CDR2: SEHNR, FQNEAQ (reference sequence). V lost 0 bases and J lost 1, with 8 bases in between. The CDR3 sequence is 15 residues long. CDR3 sequence (DNA): TGTGCCAGCAGCTTAGCGGGATACCGCACAGATACGCAGTATTTT. It specifies CASSLAGYRTDTQYF. The full variable domain, with the rest looked up from reference TRBV7-9 and TRBJ2-3, is DTGVSQNPRHKITKRGQNVTFRCDPISEHNRLYWYRQTLGQGPEFLTYFQNEAQLEKSRLLSDRFSAERPKGSFSTLEIQRTEQGDSAMYLCASSLAGYRTDTQYFGPGTRLTVL.

CDR3 DNA: TGTGCCACCAGCAGAGATTGGGGCAGGGAGGAGGCGGGGGCCAACGTCCTGACTTTC. It is translated as CATSRDWGREEAGANVLTF. The genes are TRBV15 and TRBJ2-6, with D tentatively TRBD2 (6 bases). Germline CDR1 and CDR2: LNHNV and YYDKDF (reference sequence). The CDR3 runs 19 residues. Trimming took off 0 bases at V and 4 bases at J, with 19 bases between the two ends.

This chain joins TRBV11-2 and TRBJ2-3, with D perhaps assigned TRBD1 or TRBD2 (6 bases each). The V and J ends lost 3 bases and 4 bases respectively, with 14 bases between them. Germline V gene lookup returns CDR1 SGHAT and CDR2 FQNNGV. CDR3 length equals 15 residues. This CDR3 is CASSLGGHSPDTQYF. The CDR3 region has the DNA TGTGCCAGCAGCTTGGGGGGCCATTCCCCAGATACGCAGTATTTT.

J is TRBJ2-5 and V is TRBV29-1; D not certain. CDR3 length equals 12 residues. V lost 2 bases to trimming and J lost 5 bases, with 9 bases between them. In germline, CDR1 is SQVTM, CDR2 ANQGSEA. This CDR3 is CSVERWGETQYF. As DNA, the CDR3 is TGCAGCGTTGAAAGGTGGGGTGAGACCCAGTACTTC. The variable domain in full, completed from reference TRBV29-1 and TRBJ2-5, reads SAVISQKPSRDICQRGTSLTIQCQVDSQVTMMFWYRQQPGQSLTLIATANQGSEATYESGFVIDKFPISRPNLTFSTLTVSNMSPEDSSIYLCSVERWGETQYFGPGTRLLVL.

The gene calls are TRBV7-8 and TRBJ1-3; D is perhaps TRBD1 (6 bases). Trimming cost V 5 bases and J 0 bases, with 14 bases left between them. The CDR3 runs 16 residues. Germline CDR1 reads SGHVS; CDR2 reads FQNEAQ. The CDR3 here is CASSPQTGSSGNTIYF. In DNA, the CDR3 is TGTGCCAGCAGCCCGCAGACAGGTAGCTCTGGAAACACCATATATTTT.

The chain joins TRBV28 to TRBJ2-7; 11 bases fit TRBD1. The CDR3 is 15 residues long. Germline assignment: CDR1 MDHEN and CDR2 SYDVKM. After removal of 5 bases from V and 6 bases from J, the junction contained 9 bases not matched to a gene. The CDR3 region is CASSLGTGGPIEQYF. The CDR3 nucleotides are TGTGCCAGCAGTCTCGGGACAGGGGGACCTATCGAGCAGTACTTC. The variable domain in full, completed from reference TRBV28 and TRBJ2-7, reads DVKVTQSSRYLVKRTGEKVFLECVQDMDHENMFWYRQDPGLGLRLIYFSYDVKMKEKGDIPEGYSVSREKKERFSLILESASTNQTSMYLCASSLGTGGPIEQYFGPGTRLTVT.